This T cell receptor (beta chain) was recovered during a study of cytomegalovirus exposure and HLA in healthy donors. The PCR contained 60 Vbeta and 13 Jbeta primers. Produced via immunoSEQ multiplex PCR; TCRdb's table is partial and in-frame only. The data include roughly 220,000 clones; the top ten clones carry about 1%. Germline V gene lookup returns CDR1 SGHRS and CDR2 YFSETQ. This CDR3 is built from 15 residues. V was trimmed by 0 bases and J by 1 base, leaving 10 bases between them. This chain connects TRBV5-1 to TRBJ1-1; D unclear. The sequencing input was PBMCs. The sequence was collected from a girl aged 2-10 years in good health and CMV-seropositive. CDR3 DNA sequence: TGCGCCAGCAGCTTGGATGGAGTGGGGAACACTGAAGCTTTCTTT. Translating it yields CASSLDGVGNTEAFF.